The 20 T cell receptor beta chains below come from one sample, sequenced in a study of cytomegalovirus exposure and HLA in healthy donors. Some clones are missing from TCRdb's copy, which holds only in-frame ones; the method was immunoSEQ multiplex PCR. The sample holds 160,000 or so clones, roughly 84% seen once. The sample consisted of PBMCs. The receptors come from a man between 25 and 39 years old in good health and CMV-seropositive.

This clone was picked up a small number of times. The chain links TRBV5-4 to TRBJ1-2, with TRBD1 as a possible D gene (6 bases). This CDR3 is 14 amino acids long. Germline CDR1 is SGHNT and CDR2 is YYREEE (reference sequence). V was pared by 5 bases and J by 0 bases, with 11 bases between. This CDR3 is CASRKRDTNYGYTF. The DNA for the CDR3 is TGTGCCAGCAGGAAGCGGGACACTAACTATGGCTACACCTTC.

The chain combines TRBV2 with TRBJ2-5; a weak D match, TRBD2 (6 bases). V was shortened by 1 base and J by 5 bases, with 11 bases between the two germline ends. The CDR3 extends over 14 amino acids. Per the germline V gene, CDR1 is SNHLY and CDR2 is FYNNEI. DNA for the CDR3: TGTGCCAGCAGTGAAGGGGCAGGGAGGGAGACCCAGTACTTC. This translates into CASSEGAGRETQYF. The entire variable domain, with the rest obtained from reference TRBV2 and TRBJ2-5, is as follows: EPEVTQTPSHQVTQMGQEVILRCVPISNHLYFYWYRQILGQKVEFLVSFYNNEISEKSEIFDDQFSVERPDGSNFTLKIRSTKLEDSAMYFCASSEGAGRETQYFGPGTRLLVL.

Remarks on this clone: Other DNA variants within this sample encode the same CDR3. J is TRBJ1-5 and V is TRBV7-8, with D perhaps matching TRBD1 (6 bases). The CDR3 length is 13 residues. Germline V lookup: CDR1 SGHVS, CDR2 FQNEAQ. The V end lost 5 bases, the J end lost 3 bases, and 8 bases lay between the germline ends. The CDR3 is CASSAGVNQPQHF. CDR3 nucleotide sequence: TGTGCCAGCAGCGCAGGGGTCAATCAGCCCCAGCATTTT. Using reference TRBV7-8 and TRBJ1-5 for the parts outside the CDR3, the full variable domain is GAGVSQSPRYKVAKRGQDVALRCDPISGHVSLFWYQQALGQGPEFLTYFQNEAQLDKSGLPSDRFFAERPEGSVSTLKIQRTQQEDSAVYLCASSAGVNQPQHFGDGTRLSIL.

The rearrangement links TRBV5-4 to TRBJ2-2; the D is unclear. The ends were cut back, 0 bases at V and 1 base at J, with 4 bases in the middle. CDR3 length: 14 amino acids. Germline V CDR1 and CDR2: SGHNT, YYREEE (reference sequence). Here the CDR3 DNA reads TGTGCCAGCAGCTTGGGACAGAACACCGGGGAGCTGTTTTTT. Its protein product is CASSLGQNTGELFF.

The chain combines TRBV30 with TRBJ2-1; D is possibly TRBD1 (6 bases). Germline V lookup: CDR1 GTSNPN, CDR2 SVGIG (reference sequence). The CDR3 length is 15 residues. The ends were cut back, 5 bases at V and 5 bases at J, with 19 bases in the middle. The CDR3 region is CAWGPLGGQNNEQFF. The CDR3 bases are TGTGCCTGGGGGCCCCTAGGGGGACAAAACAATGAGCAGTTCTTC.

This clone was detected a few times. This rearrangement joins TRBV15 to TRBJ2-1, with 8 bases matching TRBD1. Germline assignment: CDR1 LNHNV and CDR2 YYDKDF (reference sequence). The CDR3 runs to 17 residues. V shed 3 bases and J 5 bases; nucleotides not matched to a gene: 12. CDR3 amino acids: CATSRAWRTGLDNEQFF. In nucleotides, the CDR3 is TGTGCCACCAGCAGGGCGTGGCGGACAGGGCTGGACAATGAGCAGTTCTTC.

This clone was seen more than once but under ten times. The chain links TRBV6-4 to TRBJ1-1, with no clear D. The CDR3 is 13 residues long. Trimming took off 0 bases at V and 11 bases at J, with 13 bases between the two ends. Per the germline V gene, CDR1 is MRHNA and CDR2 is SNTAGT. CDR3 nucleotides: TGTGCCAGCAGTGACTCGAATTGTTTTCAGGCTTTCTTT. This sequence encodes CASSDSNCFQAFF.

The V call is TRBV5-1, the J call TRBJ2-2; weak D call: TRBD1 (5 bases). This CDR3 region has 16 residues. V dropped 4 bases and J dropped 1 base, with 14 bases sitting between them. CDR1 is SGHRS, CDR2 YFSETQ, per germline. The CDR3 DNA sequence: TGCGCCAGCAGCACGACAGCTTTTGAGAACACCGGGGAGCTGTTTTTT. Amino acid sequence: CASSTTAFENTGELFF. Complete variable domain (other parts from reference TRBV5-1 and TRBJ2-2): KAGVTQTPRYLIKTRGQQVTLSCSPISGHRSVSWYQQTPGQGLQFLFEYFSETQRNKGNFPGRFSGRQFSNSRSEMNVSTLELGDSALYLCASSTTAFENTGELFFGEGSRLTVL.

This chain joins TRBV27 and TRBJ2-5; 8 nucleotides agree with TRBD2. The J call could be wrong; TRBJ2-7 is a better fit for the DNA end. The germline V gene has CDR1 MNHEY and CDR2 SMNVEV (reference sequence). This CDR3 is built from 15 residues. The CDR3 is CASSLSAGVPYEQYF. CDR3 coding DNA: TGTGCCAGCAGTTTATCAGCGGGGGTCCCCTACGAGCAGTACTTC.

The J gene is TRBJ2-5, the V gene TRBV19, with D perhaps TRBD2 (5 bases). Germline CDR1 LNHDA, CDR2 SQIVND (reference sequence). The CDR3 contains 16 residues. Trimming removed 3 bases from V and 5 bases from J, with 19 bases in between. Written as DNA, the CDR3 is TGTGCCAGTAGTATTCGGGCCCTAAATAGAGGGGAGACCCAGTACTTC. Its translation is CASSIRALNRGETQYF.

The rearrangement joins TRBV28 to TRBJ2-1, with 8 bases identical to TRBD1. Germline V gene sequence: CDR1 MDHEN, CDR2 SYDVKM. CDR3 length: 12 residues. Losses at the gene ends were 7 bases for V and 7 bases for J; bases not matched to a gene: 3. In DNA, the CDR3 is TGTGCCAGCACCCGGACAGGGAATGAGCAGTTCTTC. Its translation: CASTRTGNEQFF.

Details on this clone: The junction and the germline gene differ at one end; a read error may be behind it. The chain is built from TRBV7-2 and TRBJ2-1; 9 nucleotides align to TRBD2. This CDR3 contains 15 residues. Germline CDR1 reads SGHTA; CDR2 reads FQGNSA. The CDR3 here is CASSLASGAYNEQFF. DNA for the CDR3: TGTGCCAGCAGCCTAGCTAGCGGGGCCTACAATGAGCAGTTCTTC.

This clone appeared once. This chain joins TRBV5-5 and TRBJ1-2; D is unresolved. This CDR3 spans 13 amino acids. V was cut by 2 bases and J by 4 bases, with 9 bases left in between. In germline, CDR1 is SGHKS, CDR2 YYEKEE (reference sequence). The CDR3 DNA follows: TGTGCCAGCAGCTTAATGACTCTCTATGGCTACACCTTC. Amino acids: CASSLMTLYGYTF.

This sequence joins TRBV5-6 and TRBJ1-2, with a possible D match to TRBD1 (5 bases). The CDR3 runs to 15 residues. Germline loops: CDR1 SGHDT, CDR2 YYEEEE. The germline V and J ends were trimmed by 4 bases and 0 bases, with 13 bases remaining between them. The DNA of the CDR3 is TGTGCCAGCAGCCCAAGGCCGGGGGCTAACTATGGCTACACCTTC. Amino acid sequence: CASSPRPGANYGYTF.

The chain carries TRBV27 and TRBJ2-7; TRBD2 might be the D (6 bases). The germline gives CDR1 MNHEY, CDR2 SMNVEV (reference sequence). This CDR3 contains 14 residues. V was pared by 4 bases and J by 4 bases, with 14 bases between. CDR3 amino acids: CASSYGGGRYEQYF. The CDR3 coding sequence is TGTGCCAGCAGTTACGGGGGAGGAAGGTACGAGCAGTACTTC.

The gene calls are TRBV6-1 and TRBJ1-5; possible D gene TRBD1, 5 bases. The CDR3 contains 16 residues. Germline assignment: CDR1 MNHNS and CDR2 SASEGT. V gave up 1 base and J gave up 7 bases, with 17 bases separating them. The CDR3 DNA reads TGTGCCAGCAGTGAAGGGGGGAGGCAGAGGGGCCAGCCCCAGCATTTT. Translation: CASSEGGRQRGQPQHF.

The CDR3 is CAWTWREANTGELFF. The CDR3 DNA follows: TGTGCCTGGACTTGGCGGGAGGCAAACACCGGGGAGCTGTTTTTT. V and J are TRBV30 and TRBJ2-2; 8 bases map to TRBD2. Germline V gives CDR1 GTSNPN, CDR2 SVGIG (reference sequence). The CDR3 loop spans 15 amino acids. Trimming took 4 bases from V and 2 from J; bases not matched to a gene: 6.

This sequence joins TRBV10-2 and TRBJ2-1; 9 bases are a match to TRBD2. The germline V gene has CDR1 WSHSY and CDR2 SAAADI. J lost 6 bases, V lost 6 bases, and 3 bases had no gene match. The CDR3 sequence is 13 residues long. The CDR3 DNA follows: TGCGCCAGCAGGGAGACTAGCGGCAATGAGCAGTTCTTC. This sequence encodes CASRETSGNEQFF.

The chain couples TRBV28 to TRBJ1-1; 9 nucleotides line up with TRBD1. Germline V CDR1 and CDR2: MDHEN, SYDVKM. V shed 4 bases, J shed 4 bases, and the junction held 7 bases outside the gene matches. This CDR3 comprises 15 residues. This CDR3 reads CASSSGTGPGTEAFF. DNA of the CDR3: TGTGCCAGCAGTTCCGGGACAGGGCCCGGCACTGAAGCTTTCTTT.

The chain combines TRBV19 with TRBJ1-2; D is perhaps TRBD1 (5 bases). With 0 bases removed from V and 1 base from J, the gap between germline ends came to 12 bases. This CDR3 contains 16 residues. Per the germline V gene, CDR1 is LNHDA and CDR2 is SQIVND (reference sequence). CDR3 amino acids: CASSIDGQGNNYGYTF. CDR3 DNA sequence: TGTGCCAGTAGTATAGACGGGCAGGGAAATAACTATGGCTACACCTTC.